The 16 T cell receptor beta chains reported below all come from one sample, sequenced in a study of T cell changes during pregnancy in multiple sclerosis. Repertoires were generated with immunoSEQ multiplex PCR, while TCRdb's copy carries only in-frame clones and drops some. The data contain 54,000 or so clones, just over 90% of them singletons. The sequenced sample was CD4+ T cells from peripheral blood mononuclear cells, obtained before pregnancy. The receptors derive from a female donor with multiple sclerosis, enrolled in a pregnancy study.

The chain is built from TRBV9 and TRBJ2-1, with 7 bases that match TRBD2. The V gene's germline CDR1 is SGDLS and CDR2 YYNGEE. The J segment lost 9 bases and the V segment lost 4 bases, leaving 10 bases of the junction unmatched. The CDR3 extends over 14 amino acids. The CDR3 coding sequence is TGTGCCAGCAGCATTAGCGGGTCTAGAGGTGAGCAGTTCTTC. This codes for CASSISGSRGEQFF. Based on the CDR3 plus reference TRBV9 and TRBJ2-1, the full variable domain is DSGVTQTPKHLITATGQRVTLRCSPRSGDLSVYWYQQSLDQGLQFLIQYYNGEERAKGNILERFSAQQFPDLHSELNLSSLELGDSALYFCASSISGSRGEQFFGPGTRLTVL.

This chain links TRBV9 with TRBJ2-1, with TRBD2 matching 9 bases. V lost 0 bases, J lost 7 bases, and 5 bases stayed unmatched. The V gene's germline CDR1 is SGDLS and CDR2 YYNGEE. This CDR3 spans 15 amino acids. This CDR3 reads CASSVDGLATNEQFF. CDR3 nucleotide sequence: TGTGCCAGCAGCGTAGATGGACTAGCGACGAATGAGCAGTTCTTC.

The chain links TRBV19 to TRBJ2-1; D is uncertain. V was clipped by 0 bases and J by 7 bases, with 10 bases between them. The CDR3 contains 14 residues. Germline CDR1 is LNHDA and CDR2 is SQIVND (reference sequence). The CDR3 coding sequence is TGTGCCAGTAGTATAGACAGGAAGGCGAATGAGCAGTTCTTC. This codes for CASSIDRKANEQFF.

The CDR3 here is CASTGLAGEGVQFF. CDR3 DNA: TGTGCCAGCACGGGACTAGCGGGAGAAGGTGTGCAGTTCTTC. V and J are TRBV19 and TRBJ2-1; 14 nucleotides align to TRBD2. CDR1 is LNHDA and CDR2 is SQIVND in the germline V gene (reference sequence). This CDR3 is 14 amino acids long. V trimming: 9 bases; J trimming: 12 bases; junction bases outside the gene matches: 10.

The V call is TRBV5-5, the J call TRBJ1-2; TRBD1 matches 9 bases. CDR1 SGHKS and CDR2 YYEKEE come from the germline V gene (reference sequence). V shed 2 bases and J 8 bases; nucleotides not matched to a gene: 16. The CDR3 contains 17 residues. Here the CDR3 DNA reads TGTGCCAGCAGCTTAATGGTATGGGTGAGGGACAGGGACGGCTACACCTTC. Protein sequence: CASSLMVWVRDRDGYTF.

The CDR3 is CASIPTPPSGQETQYF. The CDR3 coding sequence is TGTGCCAGCATCCCTACCCCACCTAGCGGTCAAGAGACCCAGTACTTC. The J gene is TRBJ2-5, the V gene TRBV7-9; the match to TRBD2 covers 7 bases. The CDR3 is 16 residues long. V was pared by 7 bases and J by 2 bases, with 13 bases of the junction left unmatched. Germline-derived CDR1 and CDR2 are SEHNR and FQNEAQ (reference sequence). The variable domain in full, completed from reference TRBV7-9 and TRBJ2-5, reads DTGVSQNPRHKITKRGQNVTFRCDPISEHNRLYWYRQTLGQGPEFLTYFQNEAQLEKSRLLSDRFSAERPKGSFSTLEIQRTEQGDSAMYLCASIPTPPSGQETQYFGPGTRLLVL.

This chain joins TRBV5-6 and TRBJ1-2; 9 nucleotides agree with TRBD1. Germline assignment: CDR1 SGHDT and CDR2 YYEEEE. The CDR3 runs 17 residues. Trimming at V came to 2 bases and at J to 8 bases, leaving 16 bases not matched to a gene. The chain's CDR3 is CASSFYGSSGTGNGYTF. CDR3 bases: TGTGCCAGCAGCTTTTACGGAAGCTCCGGGACAGGGAACGGCTACACCTTC.

The chain uses TRBV27 and TRBJ2-1, with 7 positions matching TRBD2. The CDR3 extends over 16 amino acids. Germline assignment: CDR1 MNHEY and CDR2 SMNVEV (reference sequence). Trimming cost V 9 bases and J 2 bases; bases outside gene matches: 13. The CDR3 is CASAYRPTSPYNEQFF. Written as DNA, the CDR3 is TGTGCCAGTGCCTATCGCCCGACTAGCCCCTACAATGAGCAGTTCTTC.

The gene calls are TRBV6-5 and TRBJ1-3; D may be TRBD1 (5 bases). V was cut by 5 bases and J by 0 bases, with 11 bases left in between. The CDR3 sequence is 15 residues long. Germline lookup yields CDR1 MNHEY and CDR2 SVGAGI. DNA for the CDR3: TGTGCCAGCAGTAAGGACATTACCTCTGGAAACACCATATATTTT. It codes for CASSKDITSGNTIYF.

The CDR3 DNA reads as TGTGCCAGCAACCGGGACAGAGAAGAAAAACTGTTTTTT. Protein product: CASNRDREEKLFF. The chain links TRBV2 to TRBJ1-4, with 7 bases aligning to TRBD1. The CDR3 consists of 13 residues. After removal of 7 bases from V and 8 bases from J, the junction contained 7 bases not matched to a gene. Germline assignment: CDR1 SNHLY and CDR2 FYNNEI.

The chain carries TRBV4-1 and TRBJ1-1; TRBD1 is a possible D gene (6 bases). Trimming took off 0 bases at V and 1 base at J, with 15 bases between the two ends. Germline CDR1 reads MGHRA; CDR2 reads YSYEKL. This CDR3 is built from 17 residues. The CDR3 DNA reads TGCGCCAGCAGCCAAGATCAGGGGCAGGGGACGAACACTGAAGCTTTCTTT. It encodes CASSQDQGQGTNTEAFF.

V usage is TRBV15 and J usage is TRBJ1-2, with TRBD1 matching over 7 bases. The CDR3 totals 15 residues. Trimming cost V 1 base and J 5 bases; bases outside gene matches: 7. The germline gives CDR1 LNHNV, CDR2 YYDKDF (reference sequence). The CDR3 sequence: CATSRVRGQTYGYTF. The CDR3 DNA reads TGTGCCACCAGCAGAGTTAGGGGACAGACATATGGCTACACCTTC.

DNA for the CDR3: TGTGCCACCAACGACAGACTGAACACTGAAGCTTTCTTT. It specifies CATNDRLNTEAFF. This sequence joins TRBV15 and TRBJ1-1; D possibly corresponds to TRBD1 (5 bases). V gave up 7 bases and J gave up 0 bases, with 9 bases separating them. The CDR3 has 13 amino acids. Germline CDR1 is LNHNV and CDR2 is YYDKDF (reference sequence).

The chain links TRBV4-3 to TRBJ2-7, with 11 bases lining up with TRBD2. With V trimmed by 1 base and J by 1 base, 0 bases remained unmatched. The CDR3 is made up of 15 amino acids. Germline lookup yields CDR1 LGHNA and CDR2 YSLEER. CDR3: CASSQVAGGSYEQYF. CDR3 nucleotides: TGCGCCAGCAGCCAAGTAGCGGGAGGGTCCTACGAGCAGTACTTC.

A few counts support this clone. CDR3: CASLWGGGQPQHF. The DNA for the CDR3 is TGTGCCAGCCTGTGGGGGGGAGGTCAGCCCCAGCATTTT. The chain employs TRBV5-8 and TRBJ1-5, with D perhaps TRBD1 (5 bases). Germline values: CDR1 SGHTS, CDR2 YDEGEE. Deletions cut 7 bases from V and 6 bases from J, with 14 bases between. CDR3 length: 13 residues.

The chain links TRBV19 to TRBJ2-1; 12 nucleotides agree with TRBD2. In germline, CDR1 is LNHDA, CDR2 SQIVND (reference sequence). This CDR3 is 14 amino acids long. V shed 9 bases, J shed 7 bases, and the junction held 7 bases outside the gene matches. The CDR3 loop is CASKTSGSRNEQFF. The CDR3 DNA sequence: TGTGCCAGCAAGACTAGCGGGAGTAGGAATGAGCAGTTCTTC.